One sample yielded the 17 T cell receptor beta chains listed below, sequenced in a study of blood T cell repertoires in COVID-19. The table came from immunoSEQ multiplex PCR; TCRdb's copy has only in-frame clones and leaves some out. The sample lists 310,000 or so clones, around 90% occurring once. The sequencing input was PBMCs or T cells enriched from blood (not recorded which). Source of these receptors: a woman aged 18-29 years who had recovered from COVID-19.

This clone has more than one count but fewer than ten. The V and J genes are TRBV7-3 and TRBJ2-3; 8 bases match TRBD2. The V gene's germline CDR1 is SGHTA and CDR2 FQGTGA. J was trimmed by 5 bases and V by 2 bases; bases with no gene match: 3. There are 14 residues in the CDR3. The CDR3 spells CASSLAGGVDTQYF. In DNA, the CDR3 is TGTGCCAGCAGCTTAGCGGGAGGAGTAGATACGCAGTATTTT.

The CDR3 nucleotides are TGTGCCAGCAGTTACGGAGGCTCTGGAAACACCATATATTTT. As protein: CASSYGGSGNTIYF. The chain combines TRBV6-5 with TRBJ1-3; no reliable D call. This CDR3 has 14 residues. Germline V gene sequence: CDR1 MNHEY, CDR2 SVGAGI. The V gene lost 2 bases and the J gene lost 0 bases, with 5 bases spanning the gap.

This chain connects TRBV5-4 to TRBJ1-1; TRBD1 aligns across 7 bases. The CDR3 consists of 15 residues. Germline V CDR1 and CDR2: SGHNT, YYREEE (reference sequence). V shed 6 bases and J 7 bases; nucleotides not matched to a gene: 15. CDR3: CASTRRGQAWGEAFF. In DNA, the CDR3 is TGTGCCAGCACCAGGCGAGGACAGGCCTGGGGTGAAGCTTTCTTT.

J is TRBJ2-3 and V is TRBV7-2, with TRBD2 matching over 9 bases. Germline V CDR1 and CDR2: SGHTA, FQGNSA. The junction had 11 bases not matched to a gene; V was cut back by 4 bases and J by 6 bases. The length of the CDR3 is 16 residues. The CDR3 nucleotides read TGTGCCAGCAGCTCCGTAGGAAGGAGCGGGAGGGATACGCAGTATTTT. Encoded protein: CASSSVGRSGRDTQYF.

This sequence joins TRBV6-4 and TRBJ2-1, with 7 nucleotides matching TRBD2. The CDR3 runs to 16 residues. The junction had 13 bases not matched to a gene; V was cut back by 8 bases and J by 3 bases. Germline assignment: CDR1 MRHNA and CDR2 SNTAGT. DNA for the CDR3: TGTGCCAGCCCTAATCCGCTAGCGGATATCTACAATGAGCAGTTCTTC. It yields the protein CASPNPLADIYNEQFF.

CDR3 DNA: TGCGCCAGCAGCTTGGAGGGACAGGGAGGAATCTATGGCTACACCTTC. Residues: CASSLEGQGGIYGYTF. V is TRBV5-1 and J is TRBJ1-2; TRBD1 matches 9 bases. This CDR3 has 16 residues. Trimming cost V 0 bases and J 4 bases; bases outside gene matches: 7. In germline, CDR1 is SGHRS, CDR2 YFSETQ.

V usage is TRBV7-2 and J usage is TRBJ1-3, with 10 bases matching TRBD1. CDR3 size: 18 residues. In germline, CDR1 is SGHTA, CDR2 FQGNSA. After removal of 3 bases from V and 2 bases from J, the junction contained 10 bases not matched to a gene. CDR3 coding DNA: TGTGCCAGCAGCTTCCGGGACAGGGGCATTATTACTGGAAACACCATATATTTT. This codes for CASSFRDRGIITGNTIYF.

This chain joins TRBV5-6 and TRBJ1-2; D unclear. V shed 0 bases and J shed 9 bases, with 15 bases lying between them. The CDR3 covers 14 residues. CDR1 SGHDT and CDR2 YYEEEE come from the germline V gene. CDR3 in amino acids: CASSLGATPISYTF. The CDR3 coding sequence is TGTGCCAGCAGCTTGGGCGCGACACCAATAAGCTACACCTTC.

The chain couples TRBV11-2 to TRBJ2-1, with a tentative D call TRBD2 (6 bases). This CDR3 comprises 15 residues. Germline V gene data show CDR1 as SGHAT and CDR2 as FQNNGV. The ends were cut back, 6 bases at V and 2 bases at J, with 14 bases in the middle. The CDR3 bases are TGTGCCAGCAGGCCCCGGGACTCAACCTACAATGAGCAGTTCTTC. Protein product: CASRPRDSTYNEQFF. The full variable domain, with the rest looked up from reference TRBV11-2 and TRBJ2-1, is EAGVAQSPRYKIIEKRQSVAFWCNPISGHATLYWYQQILGQGPKLLIQFQNNGVVDDSQLPKDRFSAERLKGVDSTLKIQPAKLEDSAVYLCASRPRDSTYNEQFFGPGTRLTVL.

This clone was detected once. This chain links TRBV5-1 with TRBJ2-1; tentatively, D is TRBD2 (6 bases). Trimming pared 2 bases from V and 4 bases from J, leaving 10 bases between. Germline CDR1 SGHRS, CDR2 YFSETQ. The CDR3 has 14 residues. The chain's CDR3 is CASSFAGLYNEQFF. As DNA, the CDR3 is TGCGCCAGCAGCTTCGCGGGGTTATACAATGAGCAGTTCTTC.

V is TRBV5-1 and J is TRBJ2-2; 8 nucleotides line up with TRBD1. Germline V gene sequence: CDR1 SGHRS, CDR2 YFSETQ. V was pared by 0 bases and J by 4 bases, with 2 bases of the junction left unmatched. CDR3 length: 15 residues. The CDR3 sequence is CASSLEGQVTGELFF. For the CDR3, the DNA is TGCGCCAGCAGCTTGGAGGGACAGGTCACCGGGGAGCTGTTTTTT.

There are a few counts of this clone. V and J are TRBV7-9 and TRBJ2-7; 9 bases are shared with TRBD1. CDR1 and CDR2 from the germline V gene are SEHNR and FQNEAQ (reference sequence). This CDR3 has 15 residues. With V trimmed by 3 bases and J by 1 base, 4 bases remained unmatched. CDR3 residues: CASSFWDRASYEQYF. As DNA, the CDR3 is TGTGCCAGCAGCTTTTGGGACAGGGCATCCTACGAGCAGTACTTC.

The V call is TRBV6-6, the J call TRBJ2-6, with 9 positions matching TRBD2. This CDR3 spans 15 amino acids. Germline V gene lookup returns CDR1 MNHNY and CDR2 SVGAGI (reference sequence). V trimming: 5 bases; J trimming: 2 bases; junction bases outside the gene matches: 1. CDR3 in DNA: TGTGCCAGCAGTGGCGGGAGGGCTGGGGCCAACGTCCTGACTTTC. This translates into CASSGGRAGANVLTF.

This chain joins TRBV7-8 and TRBJ2-7; the match to TRBD1 covers 9 bases. Germline CDR1 reads SGHVS; CDR2 reads FQNEAQ. This CDR3 has 15 residues. J lost 1 base, V lost 5 bases, and 6 bases had no gene match. The CDR3 reads CASSTGTGRSYEQYF. The CDR3 DNA reads as TGTGCCAGCAGCACCGGGACAGGGAGGTCCTACGAGCAGTACTTC.

The rearrangement joins TRBV5-4 to TRBJ2-1; TRBD2 matches at 10 bases. The CDR3 has 15 amino acids. Germline V gives CDR1 SGHNT, CDR2 YYREEE (reference sequence). J was trimmed by 5 bases and V by 4 bases; bases with no gene match: 6. CDR3: CASSLSSGRHNEQFF. As DNA, the CDR3 is TGTGCCAGCAGCCTCTCTAGCGGGAGACACAATGAGCAGTTCTTC.

V is TRBV2 and J is TRBJ1-4, with D unresolved. The CDR3 covers 15 residues. Looked up from germline, CDR1 is SNHLY and CDR2 is FYNNEI. V was shortened by 7 bases and J by 6 bases, with 18 bases between the two germline ends. The CDR3 loop is CASKSDTAWDEKLFF. In nucleotides, the CDR3 is TGTGCCAGCAAATCAGACACGGCTTGGGATGAAAAACTGTTTTTT.

This chain links TRBV5-1 with TRBJ2-1; D possibly corresponds to TRBD2 (5 bases). Trimming left V 5 bases short and J 3 bases short, with 12 bases between. Germline CDR1 reads SGHRS; CDR2 reads YFSETQ. This CDR3 has 14 residues. As DNA, the CDR3 is TGCGCCAGCAGAAAACTAGGAGGCTACAATGAGCAGTTCTTC. Its translation: CASRKLGGYNEQFF.